The 13 T cell receptor beta chains reported below all come from one sample, sequenced in a study of control samples from healthy donors and cancer patients. The assay was immunoSEQ multiplex PCR, and TCRdb's table has in-frame clones only and misses some. Here the sample spans approximately 60,000 clones, 90% being singletons. Sequencing used PBMCs. The origin of the receptors is a woman aged 45-60 years with colorectal cancer.

This clone was detected a few times. V usage is TRBV5-5 and J usage is TRBJ2-7; D gene uncertain. CDR3 length: 17 residues. CDR1 is SGHKS and CDR2 is YYEKEE in the germline V gene (reference sequence). The germline V and J ends were trimmed by 0 bases and 6 bases, with 22 bases remaining between them. DNA of the CDR3: TGTGCCAGCAGCTTGGCCCTTTTAGGGCTTTCGTTCGTCGAGCAGTACTTC. This codes for CASSLALLGLSFVEQYF. Complete variable domain (other parts from reference TRBV5-5 and TRBJ2-7): DAGVTQSPTHLIKTRGQQVTLRCSPISGHKSVSWYQQVLGQGPQFIFQYYEKEERGRGNFPDRFSARQFPNYSSELNVNALLLGDSALYLCASSLALLGLSFVEQYFGPGTRLTVT.

The rearrangement links TRBV11-3 to TRBJ1-1; D may be TRBD1 (6 bases). The CDR3 spans 13 residues. The germline V gene has CDR1 SGHNT and CDR2 YENEEA. Trimming took off 2 bases at V and 6 bases at J, with 10 bases between the two ends. The CDR3 reads CASSLLQGAEAFF. Here the CDR3 DNA reads TGTGCCAGCAGCTTATTACAGGGAGCTGAAGCTTTCTTT.

This rearrangement joins TRBV12-3 or TRBV12-4 to TRBJ1-5; D call uncertain. Trimming shortened V by 8 bases and J by 2 bases, and 10 bases separated the two germline ends. The CDR3 totals 13 residues. CDR3 in amino acids: CASAPTRNQPQHF. As DNA, the CDR3 is TGTGCCAGCGCCCCCACGCGCAATCAGCCCCAGCATTTT.

This CDR3 is CATSDSDDRVNTGELFF. The CDR3 bases are TGTGCCACCAGTGACAGTGATGACAGGGTGAACACCGGGGAGCTGTTTTTT. This chain uses TRBV24-1 with TRBJ2-2, with TRBD1 identical over 7 bases. Germline V CDR1 and CDR2: KGHDR, SFDVKD. With V trimmed by 4 bases and J by 1 base, 8 bases remained unmatched. CDR3 size: 17 residues.

The chain employs TRBV4-1 and TRBJ2-7, with 8 bases fitting TRBD1. The J segment lost 7 bases and the V segment lost 1 base, leaving 12 bases of the junction unmatched. The germline V gene encodes CDR1 MGHRA and CDR2 YSYEKL. The CDR3 covers 16 residues. The CDR3 coding sequence is TGCGCCAGCAGCCAAGTCGAAGGGACAGGATGGGGGGAGCAGTACTTC. Translated: CASSQVEGTGWGEQYF.

The chain is built from TRBV29-1 and TRBJ2-3, with TRBD2 matching over 13 bases. The V gene's germline CDR1 is SQVTM and CDR2 ANQGSEA. Trimming at V came to 0 bases and at J to 5 bases, leaving 8 bases not matched to a gene. The CDR3 runs to 17 residues. The CDR3 DNA follows: TGCAGCGTTGAAGAGCGGACTAGCGGGAGAGGGATAGATACGCAGTATTTT. Translation gives CSVEERTSGRGIDTQYF.

The chain couples TRBV13 to TRBJ1-3; 7 nucleotides match TRBD1. V gave up 8 bases and J gave up 0 bases; unmatched junction bases: 10. In germline, CDR1 is PRHDT, CDR2 FYEKMQ (reference sequence). The CDR3 loop spans 16 amino acids. Here the CDR3 reads CASAPTGKISGNTIYF. The CDR3 coding sequence is TGTGCCAGCGCCCCGACAGGGAAAATCTCTGGAAACACCATATATTTT.

To note about this clone: One end of the junction does not line up with germline, which may come from a read error. The rearrangement links TRBV7-7 to TRBJ1-3; 7 nucleotides line up with TRBD1. The CDR3 loop spans 17 amino acids. CDR1 SSHAT and CDR2 FNYEAQ come from the germline V gene (reference sequence). In DNA form, the CDR3 reads TGTGCTAGCAGCCAGACCCCGGGACAGCACTCTGGAAACACCATATATTTT. This codes for CASSQTPGQHSGNTIYF.

V and J are TRBV29-1 and TRBJ2-2; TRBD2 agrees at 7 bases. V trimming: 3 bases; J trimming: 0 bases; junction bases outside the gene matches: 4. CDR1 SQVTM and CDR2 ANQGSEA come from the germline V gene. The CDR3 runs 15 residues. CDR3 region: CSVDIGTTNTGELFF. The CDR3 DNA follows: TGCAGCGTTGATATAGGGACTACGAACACCGGGGAGCTGTTTTTT.

The chain uses TRBV9 and TRBJ2-2, with D possibly matching TRBD1 (6 bases). The V gene's germline CDR1 is SGDLS and CDR2 YYNGEE. Deletions cut 3 bases from V and 7 bases from J, with 13 bases between. The CDR3 has 14 residues. The CDR3 DNA reads as TGTGCCAGCAGCGCGAACAGGGATAACGGGGAGCTGTTTTTT. The encoded protein is CASSANRDNGELFF.

The CDR3 DNA reads as TGTGCCAGCAGCTACGGACTAGCGGGAGTAGAGGGTGGGGATGAGCAGTTCTTC. Translated: CASSYGLAGVEGGDEQFF. The genes are TRBV28 and TRBJ2-1; 13 bases align to TRBD2. With V trimmed by 6 bases and J by 8 bases, 16 bases remained unmatched. The CDR3 runs to 18 residues. The germline CDR1 and CDR2 sequences are MDHEN and SYDVKM. Together with reference TRBV28 and TRBJ2-1, the CDR3 gives the full variable domain: DVKVTQSSRYLVKRTGEKVFLECVQDMDHENMFWYRQDPGLGLRLIYFSYDVKMKEKGDIPEGYSVSREKKERFSLILESASTNQTSMYLCASSYGLAGVEGGDEQFFGPGTRLTVL.

This clone was counted a few times. This chain links TRBV6-4 with TRBJ2-3; D unresolved. Between the trimmed V and J ends, which lost 2 bases and 0 bases, there was a span of 6 bases. Germline values: CDR1 MRHNA, CDR2 SNTAGT. The CDR3 is made up of 14 amino acids. CDR3 bases: TGTGCCAGCAGTGACGGCGGTAGCACAGATACGCAGTATTTT. It specifies CASSDGGSTDTQYF.

The chain combines TRBV6-5 with TRBJ1-5; unclear D gene. V lost 5 bases and J 4 bases, leaving 15 bases between the germline ends. CDR1 is MNHEY, CDR2 SVGAGI, per germline. The CDR3 length is 15 residues. The CDR3 nucleotides read TGTGCCAGCAGTCTATCGATCTTGAGTAATCAGCCCCAGCATTTT. Protein product: CASSLSILSNQPQHF.